This entry describes one T cell receptor beta chain. The data stem from a study of blood T cell repertoires in COVID-19. Study as a whole: The United States, Italy and Spain were the sources of the acute and convalescent COVID-19 samples.

Living in 24 US areas, the participants were between about 18 and 100 years of age. Participants had their cohort set by participant-reported clinical history. Study processing details: Amplification from reference gene primers served as the basis for estimated nucleated cell counts. TCRdb's copy holds only in-frame clones and misses some; the assay was immunoSEQ multiplex PCR. V and J calls and clone size are given by that table; D and trimming were obtained from the DNA. The sample has over 110,000 clones, approximately 87% seen once. This TCR was recovered from a man between 60 and 75 years old who had recovered from COVID-19. Material: PBMCs or T cells enriched from blood (not recorded which).

DNA for the CDR3: TGTGCCAGCAGGACAGTTGCAGCAGATACGCAGTATTTT. This gives the protein CASRTVAADTQYF. The genes are TRBV12-3 or TRBV12-4 and TRBJ2-3, with D possibly being TRBD1 (5 bases). V dropped 6 bases and J dropped 4 bases, with 11 bases sitting between them. This CDR3 contains 13 residues.